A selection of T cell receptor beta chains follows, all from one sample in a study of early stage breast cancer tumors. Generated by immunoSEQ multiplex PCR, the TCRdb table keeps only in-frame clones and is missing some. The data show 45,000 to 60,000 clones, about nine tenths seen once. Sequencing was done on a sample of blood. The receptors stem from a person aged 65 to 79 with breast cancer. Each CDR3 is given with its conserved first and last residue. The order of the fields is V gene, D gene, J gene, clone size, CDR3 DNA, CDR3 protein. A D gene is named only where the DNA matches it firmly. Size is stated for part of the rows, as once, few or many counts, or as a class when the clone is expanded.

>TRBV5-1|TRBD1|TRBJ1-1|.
TGCGCCAGCAGCTTGGGGGGACAGGGTGGCACTGAAGCTTTCTTT
CASSLGGQGGTEAFF
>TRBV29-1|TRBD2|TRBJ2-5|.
TGCAGCGTTACCACCTTAGCGGGAGCGCCAGAGACCCAGTACTTC
CSVTTLAGAPETQYF
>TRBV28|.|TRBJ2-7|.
TGTGCCAGCAGTTTGCTCCGGGGACTTTACGAGCAGTACTTC
CASSLLRGLYEQYF
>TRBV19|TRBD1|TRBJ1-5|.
TGTGCCAGTAGTAAACCGACAGGGGGCGATTTTATGTATAGCAATCAGCCCCAGCATTTT
CASSKPTGGDFMYSNQPQHF
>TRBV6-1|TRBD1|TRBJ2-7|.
TGTGCCAGCAGTGGAGCAGAGGGACAGGGGATACACGAGCAGTACTTC
CASSGAEGQGIHEQYF
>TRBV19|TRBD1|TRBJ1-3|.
TGTGCCAGTAGTAAACCGGACAGGATCTCTGGAAACACCATATATTTT
CASSKPDRISGNTIYF
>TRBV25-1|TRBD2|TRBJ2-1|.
TGTGCCTCTTCTTCAAATCGGGCGGGAGCCAACAATGAGCAGTTCTTC
CASSSNRAGANNEQFF
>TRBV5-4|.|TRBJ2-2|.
TGTGCCAGCAGCATGGGACAGAACACCGGGGAGCTGTTTTTT
CASSMGQNTGELFF
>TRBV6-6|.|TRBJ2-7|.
TGTGCCAGCAGTTACATGGGAGCGCAGTACTTC
CASSYMGAQYF
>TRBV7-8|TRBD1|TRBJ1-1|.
TGTGCCAGCAGCTTCGGACAGGGCGTCCTCAACACTGAAGCTTTCTTT
CASSFGQGVLNTEAFF
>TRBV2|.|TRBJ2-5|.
TGTGCCAGCAGGCTAACCGCTTTCCAAGAGACCCAGTACTTC
CASRLTAFQETQYF
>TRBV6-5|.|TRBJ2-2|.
TGTGCCAGCGGGTATACGGGAAACGGGGAGCTGTTTTTT
CASGYTGNGELFF
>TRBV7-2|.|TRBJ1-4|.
TGTGCCAGCAGCCCACCCGGGGGTGGAGGTAATGAAAAACTGTTTTTT
CASSPPGGGGNEKLFF
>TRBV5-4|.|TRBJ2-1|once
TGTGCCATCCCGACAGCGAGCTCCTACAATGAGCAGTTCTTC
CAIPTASSYNEQFF
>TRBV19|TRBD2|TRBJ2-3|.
TGTGCCAGTAGTAACCAGCGGGAGGGAGGACTCCGAGGCACAGATACGCAGTATTTT
CASSNQREGGLRGTDTQYF
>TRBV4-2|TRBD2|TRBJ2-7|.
TGTGCCAGCAGCCAAGAATTAACTAGCGGGACCTGGGGCGACGAGCAGTACTTC
CASSQELTSGTWGDEQYF
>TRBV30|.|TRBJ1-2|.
TGTGCCTGGAGCCCCGGGTTATATGGCTACACCTTC
CAWSPGLYGYTF
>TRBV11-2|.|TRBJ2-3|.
TGTGCCAGCAGCTTGGTAGCGGAGAGCACAGATACGCAGTATTTT
CASSLVAESTDTQYF
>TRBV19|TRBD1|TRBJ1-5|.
TGTGCCAGTAGTTTCTTACCGGGACAGACAAATCAGCCCCAGCATTTT
CASSFLPGQTNQPQHF
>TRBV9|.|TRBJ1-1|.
TGTGCCAGCAGCGTAGGGGCAGAGAACACTGAAGCTTTCTTT
CASSVGAENTEAFF
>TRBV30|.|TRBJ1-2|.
TGTGCCTGGAGTGAACTAATCCAGGGCCCCTACACCTTC
CAWSELIQGPYTF
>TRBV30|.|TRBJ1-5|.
TGTGCCTGGACCGCAGGGCAGGCGAATCAGCCCCAGCATTTT
CAWTAGQANQPQHF
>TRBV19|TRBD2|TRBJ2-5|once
TGTGCCAGTAGTACAAGACTAGCGGGGGGGCCAATGGTAGAGACCCAGTACTTC
CASSTRLAGGPMVETQYF
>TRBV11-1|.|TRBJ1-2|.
TGTGCCAGCGGAGATAGGGGGTATGGCTACACCTTC
CASGDRGYGYTF
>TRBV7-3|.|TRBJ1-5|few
TGTGCCAGCAGCCCTAACCCTAGTCAGCCCCAGCATTTT
CASSPNPSQPQHF
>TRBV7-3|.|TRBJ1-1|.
TGTGCCAGCAGCCCGCCCGGGGGGGTCACTGAAGCTTTCTTT
CASSPPGGVTEAFF
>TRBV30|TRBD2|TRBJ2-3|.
TGTGCCTTGCAAGTACCTAGCGGGGGTGCAGATACGCAGTATTTT
CALQVPSGGADTQYF
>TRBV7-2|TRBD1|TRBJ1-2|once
TGTGCCAGCAGTCCCGGACAGGGGGCGAACTATGGCTACACCTTC
CASSPGQGANYGYTF
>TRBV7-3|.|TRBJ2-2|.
TGTGCCAGCAGCTTACTAGAGAACACCGGGGAGCTGTTTTTT
CASSLLENTGELFF
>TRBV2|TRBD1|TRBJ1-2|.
TGTGCCAGCCGGCAGGACAGGGACTATGGCTACACCTTC
CASRQDRDYGYTF
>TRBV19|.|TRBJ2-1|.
TGTGCCAGTAGTATGTTGGCAGGGCGCAATGAGCAGTTCTTC
CASSMLAGRNEQFF
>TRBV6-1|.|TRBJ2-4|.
TGTGCCAGCAGTGAAGAGGCACTAGGGAACATTCAGTACTTC
CASSEEALGNIQYF
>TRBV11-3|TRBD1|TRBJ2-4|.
TGTGCCAGCAGCTTAGGCGGGACAGGGGACATTCAGTACTTC
CASSLGGTGDIQYF
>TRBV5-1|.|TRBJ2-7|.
TGCGCCAGCAGCTCCGCCGCCTCTTCGGGGGAGCAGTACTTC
CASSSAASSGEQYF
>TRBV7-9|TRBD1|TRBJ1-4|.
TGTGCCAGCAGCTTAGCGCGTAGGGGGCTCGGTCGAAATGAAAAACTGTTTTTT
CASSLARRGLGRNEKLFF
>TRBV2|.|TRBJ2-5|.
TGTGCCAGCATCTTACAAGAGACCCAGTACTTC
CASILQETQYF
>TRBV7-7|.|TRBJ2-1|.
TGTGCCAGCAGCTCCTCCGGGGTCAACAATGAGCAGTTCTTC
CASSSSGVNNEQFF
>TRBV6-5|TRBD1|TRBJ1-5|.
TGTGCCAGCAGTTACTCGAAGACAGGGGATCAGCCCCAGCATTTT
CASSYSKTGDQPQHF
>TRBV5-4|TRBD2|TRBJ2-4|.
TGTGCCAGCAGCTTGGGGTCTAGCGGGAGTGGCATTCAGTACTTC
CASSLGSSGSGIQYF
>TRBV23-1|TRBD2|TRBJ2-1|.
TGCGCCAGCACCCCCGGGGGGGTGGTCAATGAGCAGTTCTTC
CASTPGGVVNEQFF
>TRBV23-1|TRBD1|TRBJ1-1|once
TGCGCCAGCGCGCCAGGGGGAGTGGGTTTGTACACTGAAGCTTTCTTT
CASAPGGVGLYTEAFF
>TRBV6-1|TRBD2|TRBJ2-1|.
TGTGCCAGCAGTGAAGCGCGGGGGTCACCTCGAATCTTC
CASSEARGSPRIF
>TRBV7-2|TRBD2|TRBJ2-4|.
TGTGCCAGCAGCTTAAGCGGGGGGGTCAAAAACATTCAGTACTTC
CASSLSGGVKNIQYF
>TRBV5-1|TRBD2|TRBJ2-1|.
TGCGCCAGCAGCATGGGACTAGCGGGGGGCGCCCACAATGAGCAGTTCTTC
CASSMGLAGGAHNEQFF